Listed here are 11 T cell receptor beta chains from one sample, sequenced in a study of T cell responses to AZD1222 COVID-19 vaccine. Repertoires were generated with immunoSEQ multiplex PCR, while TCRdb's copy carries only in-frame clones and drops some. This table holds more than 140,000 clones, 90% to 95% found once. Sample: peripheral blood, taken on day 0 of AZD1222 vaccination. The receptors were sampled from an adult in good health.

The chain combines TRBV7-2 with TRBJ2-1; maybe TRBD2 (6 bases). The germline gives CDR1 SGHTA, CDR2 FQGNSA. This CDR3 comprises 18 residues. The ends were cut back, 2 bases at V and 4 bases at J, with 21 bases in the middle. The CDR3 is CASSLSDNMSGRYNEQFF. DNA of the CDR3: TGTGCCAGCAGCTTATCCGATAATATGAGCGGGCGGTACAATGAGCAGTTCTTC.

This chain links TRBV29-1 with TRBJ2-1; D is undetermined. CDR3 size: 10 residues. The V gene lost 3 bases and the J gene lost 7 bases, with 4 bases spanning the gap. The germline V gene has CDR1 SQVTM and CDR2 ANQGSEA. CDR3 sequence (DNA): TGCAGCGTTGAGCGAAATGAGCAGTTCTTC. Translation: CSVERNEQFF.

CDR3 sequence (DNA): TGCGCCAGCAGCTTGGTCGGCGGGACATCAGCCGAGCAGTACTTC. Translating it yields CASSLVGGTSAEQYF. This chain connects TRBV5-1 to TRBJ2-7; tentatively, D is TRBD1 or TRBD2 (6 bases each). Trimming took 0 bases from V and 6 from J, leaving 16 bases between them. Per germline, CDR1 SGHRS and CDR2 YFSETQ. The length of the CDR3 is 15 residues.

The rearrangement joins TRBV5-6 to TRBJ2-5; D unresolved. The CDR3 is 15 residues long. Trimming removed 2 bases at V and 6 bases at J, with 17 bases between. From germline, CDR1 is SGHDT and CDR2 YYEEEE. CDR3 nucleotide sequence: TGTGCCAGCAGCTTTGGGTCCGCCCTTGGGAAGACCCAGTACTTC. Residues: CASSFGSALGKTQYF.

The rearrangement links TRBV5-4 to TRBJ2-2; 12 bases agree with TRBD1. V lost 2 bases and J lost 6; bases outside the gene matches: 14. Per the germline V gene, CDR1 is SGHNT and CDR2 is YYREEE (reference sequence). The CDR3 extends over 19 amino acids. The CDR3 coding sequence is TGTGCCAGCAGCTTTCCCGTGGGACAGGGGGCGGCAGACCCCGGGGAGCTGTTTTTT. This codes for CASSFPVGQGAADPGELFF.

The rearrangement links TRBV5-6 to TRBJ2-7, with 10 bases that match TRBD2. This CDR3 is 17 amino acids long. The trim removed 0 bases at V and 5 bases at J, leaving 11 bases unmatched. Germline CDR1 is SGHDT and CDR2 is YYEEEE. The CDR3 loop reads CASSLVRLAGAWNEQYF. In nucleotides, the CDR3 is TGTGCCAGCAGCTTGGTGCGTCTAGCGGGAGCTTGGAACGAGCAGTACTTC.

The J gene is TRBJ2-7, the V gene TRBV7-2; weak D call: TRBD2 (7 bases). Germline V gene sequence: CDR1 SGHTA, CDR2 FQGNSA. The V end lost 5 bases, the J end lost 5 bases, and 19 bases lay between the germline ends. The CDR3 runs to 15 residues. The CDR3 loop reads CASSPPGPGGHEQYF. The CDR3 DNA reads TGTGCCAGCAGCCCCCCCGGGCCGGGGGGCCACGAGCAGTACTTC. Drawing the rest from reference TRBV7-2 and TRBJ2-7, the complete variable domain is GAGVSQSPSNKVTEKGKDVELRCDPISGHTALYWYRQSLGQGLEFLIYFQGNSAPDKSGLPSDRFSAERTGGSVSTLTIQRTQQEDSAVYLCASSPPGPGGHEQYFGPGTRLTVT.

The gene calls are TRBV18 and TRBJ1-4; D gene uncertain. CDR1 is KGHSH, CDR2 LQKENI, per germline. V shed 0 bases and J shed 0 bases, with 5 bases lying between them. The CDR3 length is 15 residues. The CDR3 nucleotides are TGTGCCAGCTCACCACCGGATTCAACTAATGAAAAACTGTTTTTT. Translated, it gives CASSPPDSTNEKLFF. Using reference TRBV18 and TRBJ1-4 for the parts outside the CDR3, the full variable domain is NAGVMQNPRHLVRRRGQEARLRCSPMKGHSHVYWYRQLPEEGLKFMVYLQKENIIDESGMPKERFSAEFPKEGPSILRIQQVVRGDSAAYFCASSPPDSTNEKLFFGSGTQLSVL.

The chain joins TRBV5-4 to TRBJ2-5; 10 nucleotides agree with TRBD1. CDR1 and CDR2 (germline): SGHNT, YYREEE (reference sequence). Trimming took 2 bases from V and 3 from J; bases not matched to a gene: 7. This CDR3 has 16 amino acids. The CDR3 here is CASSFGDRGGEETQYF. CDR3 sequence (DNA): TGTGCCAGCAGCTTTGGGGACAGGGGCGGCGAAGAGACCCAGTACTTC.

This chain uses TRBV28 with TRBJ1-2; possibly TRBD1 for D (5 bases). The germline V gene has CDR1 MDHEN and CDR2 SYDVKM. V lost 3 bases and J lost 0, with 20 bases in between. The CDR3 sequence is 18 residues long. The CDR3 region has the DNA TGTGCCAGCAGTTTCAAGTTCGGGGCAGGATCTGCTAACTATGGCTACACCTTC. This codes for CASSFKFGAGSANYGYTF.

The chain's CDR3 is CASSFEAYEQYF. Here the CDR3 DNA reads TGTGCCAGCAGCTTCGAGGCTTACGAGCAGTACTTC. The V and J genes are TRBV7-9 and TRBJ2-7; D gene uncertain. Trimming shortened V by 3 bases and J by 4 bases, and 7 bases separated the two germline ends. The length of the CDR3 is 12 residues. CDR1 and CDR2 (germline): SEHNR, FQNEAQ (reference sequence).